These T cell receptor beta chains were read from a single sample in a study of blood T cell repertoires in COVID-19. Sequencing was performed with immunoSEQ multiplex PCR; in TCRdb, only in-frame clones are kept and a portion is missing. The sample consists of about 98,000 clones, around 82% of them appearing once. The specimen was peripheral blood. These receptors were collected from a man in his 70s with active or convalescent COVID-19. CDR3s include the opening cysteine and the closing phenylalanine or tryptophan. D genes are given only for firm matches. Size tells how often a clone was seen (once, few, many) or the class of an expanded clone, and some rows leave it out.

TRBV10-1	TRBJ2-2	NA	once	TGCGCCAGCGGTTTAGGGCAGGGTTCTCGGGACACCGGGGAGCTGTTTTTT	CASGLGQGSRDTGELFF
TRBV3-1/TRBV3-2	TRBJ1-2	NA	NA	TGTGCCAGCACGCGCGGGGGAGGGGATGGCTACACCTTC	CASTRGGGDGYTF
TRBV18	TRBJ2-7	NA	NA	TGTGCCAGCTCAGGGCACTCCTACGAGCAGTACTTC	CASSGHSYEQYF
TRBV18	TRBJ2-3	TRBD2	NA	TGTGCCAGCTCACGGACTAGCGGGCCTAGCACAGATACGCAGTATTTT	CASSRTSGPSTDTQYF
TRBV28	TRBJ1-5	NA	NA	TGTGCCAGCAACTCGCACGGCGACTATAGCAATCAGCCCCAGCATTTT	CASNSHGDYSNQPQHF
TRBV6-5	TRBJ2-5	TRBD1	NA	TGTGCCAGCACCCGGGACAGCGAGACCCAGTACTTC	CASTRDSETQYF
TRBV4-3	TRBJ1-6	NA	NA	TGCGCCAGCAGCCCAAGTTGGAGAGATTCACCCCTCCACTTT	CASSPSWRDSPLHF
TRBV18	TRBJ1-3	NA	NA	TGTGCCAGCTCACCACCCACGATGAGCGGAAACACCATATATTTT	CASSPPTMSGNTIYF
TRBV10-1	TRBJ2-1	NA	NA	TGCGCCAGCAGTGAGCAGGCCAGCTCCTACAATGAGCAGTTCTTC	CASSEQASSYNEQFF
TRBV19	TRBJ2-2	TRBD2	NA	TGTGCCAGTAACCCGTCCGGGACTAGCGGGGGACCGAACACCGGGGAGCTGTTTTTT	CASNPSGTSGGPNTGELFF
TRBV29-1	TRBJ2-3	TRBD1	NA	TGCAGCGTTGACGACAGGGGGTTGACAGATACGCAGTATTTT	CSVDDRGLTDTQYF
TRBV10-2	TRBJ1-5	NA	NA	TGCGCCAGCAGTGAAAGGGGGTTCAATCAGCCCCAGCATTTT	CASSERGFNQPQHF
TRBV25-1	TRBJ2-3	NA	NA	TGTGCCAGCAGTGTATGGACAGCTCGGGGCACAGATACGCAGTATTTT	CASSVWTARGTDTQYF
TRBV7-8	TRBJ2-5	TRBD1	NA	TGTGCCAGCCACGTGGGGTGGGGACAGGGTGAAGAGACCCAGTACTTC	CASHVGWGQGEETQYF
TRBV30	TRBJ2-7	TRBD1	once	TGTGCCTGGAGATTGGGGGACAGGGGTCCCTACGAGCAGTACTTC	CAWRLGDRGPYEQYF
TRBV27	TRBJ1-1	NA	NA	TGTGCCAGCAGTTTGACAAACCCGGGGGTAATGAACACTGAAGCTTTCTTT	CASSLTNPGVMNTEAFF
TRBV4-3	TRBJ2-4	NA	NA	TGCGCCAGCAGCCAGTCGACATTGGGGCCGGTGCAAAACATTCAGTACTTC	CASSQSTLGPVQNIQYF
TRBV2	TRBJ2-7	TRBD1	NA	TGTGCCAGCAGGGACAGGGAATACGAGCAGTACTTC	CASRDREYEQYF
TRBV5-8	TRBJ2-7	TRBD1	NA	TGTGCCAGCAGGACCGGGACAGGGGTCTACGAGCAGTACTTC	CASRTGTGVYEQYF
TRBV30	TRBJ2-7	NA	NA	TGTGCCTGGAGTGTAGGCGGTGCCTCCTACGAGCAGTACTTC	CAWSVGGASYEQYF
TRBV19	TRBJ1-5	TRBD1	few	TGTGCCAGTGGACAGGGGGTAATGTCTCAGCCCCAGCATTTT	CASGQGVMSQPQHF
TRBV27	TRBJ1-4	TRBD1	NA	TGTGCCAGCAGTTCCATCGACAGGGTGGGTGAAAAACTGTTTTTT	CASSSIDRVGEKLFF
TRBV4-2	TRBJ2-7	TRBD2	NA	TGTGCCAGCAGCCAAGACGTCCTAGCGGGGCTCTACGAGCAGTACTTC	CASSQDVLAGLYEQYF
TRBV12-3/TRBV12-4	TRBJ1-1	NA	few	TGTGCCAGCAGCCTAGGCGGGGACACTGAAGCTTTCTTT	CASSLGGDTEAFF
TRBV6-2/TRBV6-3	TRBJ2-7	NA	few	TGTGCCAGCAGTTACGCTGCCGGGCAGGGAATATACGAGCAGTACTTC	CASSYAAGQGIYEQYF
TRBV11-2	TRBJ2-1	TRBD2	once	TGTGCCAGCAGCCGCAAGGGAGGGTTTGAGCAGTTCTTC	CASSRKGGFEQFF
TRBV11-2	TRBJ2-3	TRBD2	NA	TGTGCCAGCAGCTCCATTAGCGGGGATCCAGATACGCAGTATTTT	CASSSISGDPDTQYF
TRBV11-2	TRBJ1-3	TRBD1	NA	TGTGCCAGCAGCCTAACTTCCACTGGACAGGGGGCGAACACCATATATTTT	CASSLTSTGQGANTIYF
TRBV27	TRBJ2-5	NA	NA	TGTGCCAGCAGTTTATTTGCAGGAGGGCCGCAAGAGACCCAGTACTTC	CASSLFAGGPQETQYF
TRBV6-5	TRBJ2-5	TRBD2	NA	TGTGCCAGTACTAGCGGAAGAGGTCGGGAGACCCAGTACTTC	CASTSGRGRETQYF
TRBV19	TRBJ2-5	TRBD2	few	TGTGCCAGTACGTTCCTAGCGGGGCCCCAGTACTTC	CASTFLAGPQYF
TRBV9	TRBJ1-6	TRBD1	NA	TGTGCCAGCAATCGGGACAGAGATTCACCCCTCCACTTT	CASNRDRDSPLHF
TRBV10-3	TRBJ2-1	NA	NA	TGTGCCATCAGACAGGCTTGGGAGCAGTTCTTC	CAIRQAWEQFF